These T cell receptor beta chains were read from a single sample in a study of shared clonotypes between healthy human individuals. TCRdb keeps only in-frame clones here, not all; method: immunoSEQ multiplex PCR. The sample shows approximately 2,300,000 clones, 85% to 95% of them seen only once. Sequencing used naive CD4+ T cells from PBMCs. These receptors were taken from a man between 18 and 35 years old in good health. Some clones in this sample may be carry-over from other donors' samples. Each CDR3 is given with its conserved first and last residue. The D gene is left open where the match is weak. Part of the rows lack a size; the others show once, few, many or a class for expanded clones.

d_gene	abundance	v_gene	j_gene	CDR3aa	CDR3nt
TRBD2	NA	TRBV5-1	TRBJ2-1	CASFQRTRSDEQFF	TGCGCCAGCTTCCAAAGGACTAGGAGCGATGAGCAGTTCTTC
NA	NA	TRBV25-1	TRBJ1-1	CASSVPGPNTEAFF	TGTGCCAGCAGTGTCCCGGGACCGAACACTGAAGCTTTCTTT
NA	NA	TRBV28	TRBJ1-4	CASSLNGFNEKLFF	TGTGCCAGCAGTTTAAACGGATTTAATGAAAAACTGTTTTTT
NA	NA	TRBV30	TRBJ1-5	CAWSVLLAEGQPQHF	TGTGCCTGGAGTGTACTATTGGCAGAGGGTCAGCCCCAGCATTTT
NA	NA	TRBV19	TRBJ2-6	CASSIVPGSGANVLTF	TGTGCCAGTAGTATAGTTCCCGGCTCTGGGGCCAACGTCCTGACTTTC
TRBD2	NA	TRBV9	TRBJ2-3	CASSALAATDTQYF	TGTGCCAGCAGCGCGCTAGCGGCCACAGATACGCAGTATTTT
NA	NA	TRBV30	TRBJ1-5	CACTWGRAANQPQHF	TGTGCCTGCACGTGGGGGAGGGCAGCGAATCAGCCCCAGCATTTT
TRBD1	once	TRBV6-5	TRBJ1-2	CASSSTGTGGYGYTF	TGTGCCAGCAGTTCAACCGGGACAGGGGGTTATGGCTACACCTTC
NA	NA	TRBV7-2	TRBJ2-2	CASSLLGSPNTGELFF	TGTGCCAGCAGCTTATTGGGCTCACCGAACACCGGGGAGCTGTTTTTT
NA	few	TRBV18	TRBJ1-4	CASSPANEKLFF	TGTGCCAGCTCACCTGCTAATGAAAAACTGTTTTTT
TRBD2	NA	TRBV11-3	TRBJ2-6	CASSLGREYSGANVLTF	TGTGCCAGCAGCCTAGGGAGGGAATACTCTGGGGCCAACGTCCTGACTTTC
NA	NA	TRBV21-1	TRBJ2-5	CASSKGLGRGLGETQYF	TGTGCCAGCAGCAAAGGCCTTGGCAGGGGGCTGGGGGAGACCCAGTACTTC
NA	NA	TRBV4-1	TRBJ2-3	CASSPELRTDTQYF	TGCGCCAGCAGCCCAGAGTTACGCACAGATACGCAGTATTTT
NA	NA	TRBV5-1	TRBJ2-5	CASSSYGGDQETQYF	TGCGCCAGCAGCTCCTACGGAGGGGACCAAGAGACCCAGTACTTC
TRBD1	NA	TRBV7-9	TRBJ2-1	CASSTTGVYNEQFF	TGTGCCAGCAGCACTACAGGGGTCTACAATGAGCAGTTCTTC
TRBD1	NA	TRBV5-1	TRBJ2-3	CASSLAPQGAGDTQYF	TGCGCCAGCAGCTTGGCCCCACAGGGGGCGGGAGATACGCAGTATTTT
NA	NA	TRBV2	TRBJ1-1	CASSGQLAAAEAFF	TGTGCCAGCAGTGGACAGCTTGCCGCAGCTGAAGCTTTCTTT
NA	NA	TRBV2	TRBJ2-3	CASSRDSATDTQYF	TGTGCCAGCAGTCGGGACTCAGCCACAGATACGCAGTATTTT
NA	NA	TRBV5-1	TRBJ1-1	CASSLGVSTPRAGNTEAFF	TGCGCCAGCAGCTTGGGGGTCTCGACACCCCGGGCTGGGAACACTGAAGCTTTCTTT
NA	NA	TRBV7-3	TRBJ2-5	CASSLYRDRQETQYF	TGTGCCAGCAGCTTATATCGGGACCGCCAAGAGACCCAGTACTTC
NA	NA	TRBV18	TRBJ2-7	CASSSTQSSYEQYF	TGTGCCAGCTCGTCGACACAGAGCTCCTACGAGCAGTACTTC
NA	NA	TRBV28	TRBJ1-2	CASSQLMRGYTF	TGTGCCAGCAGTCAGCTCATGCGGGGCTACACCTTC
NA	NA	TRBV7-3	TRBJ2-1	CASSPQAGWDEQFF	TGTGCCAGCAGCCCCCAAGCAGGCTGGGATGAGCAGTTCTTC